A single sample is the source of the 23 T cell receptor beta chains below, sequenced in a study of a mutant IDH1 vaccine in newly diagnosed glioma. The antigens for these receptors are not known. TCRdb keeps only in-frame clones here, not all; method: immunoSEQ multiplex PCR. The sample shows around 50,000 clones, more than 80% of them seen only once. Time point of the sample: week 5, during vaccination. All doses held 300 ug of mutant IDH1 20-mer peptide, with topical imiquimod. The sequenced sample was PBMCs, obtained from a glioma patient whose treatment included an IDH1 peptide vaccine. Source of these receptors: a woman in her thirties or forties with glioma.

The chain joins TRBV7-2 to TRBJ1-4; D might be TRBD1 (5 bases). The CDR3 spans 13 residues. With 7 bases removed from V and 8 bases from J, the gap between germline ends came to 14 bases. Germline assignment: CDR1 SGHTA and CDR2 FQGNSA. CDR3 region: CASTPGGSEKLFF. The CDR3 bases are TGTGCCAGCACTCCTGGGGGATCAGAAAAACTGTTTTTT. The full variable domain, rest sourced from reference TRBV7-2 and TRBJ1-4, is GAGVSQSPSNKVTEKGKDVELRCDPISGHTALYWYRQSLGQGLEFLIYFQGNSAPDKSGLPSDRFSAERTGGSVSTLTIQRTQQEDSAVYLCASTPGGSEKLFFGSGTQLSVL.

This clone was observed a single time. J is TRBJ2-2 and V is TRBV21-1. TRBV21-1 is designated a pseudogene. The CDR3 extends over 19 amino acids. The CDR3: CASSKRGTVGDGPTGELFF. The DNA of the CDR3 is TGTGCCAGCAGCAAAAGGGGAACAGTGGGGGATGGGCCGACCGGGGAGCTGTTTTTT.

V is TRBV7-2 and J is TRBJ1-4, with 9 positions matching TRBD1. The CDR3 consists of 18 residues. Trimming at V came to 4 bases and at J to 6 bases, leaving 15 bases not matched to a gene. CDR1 is SGHTA and CDR2 is FQGNSA in the germline V gene. The CDR3 nucleotides read TGTGCCAGCAGCTCGAAAAGGACGAACAGGGGGCGGGATGAAAAACTGTTTTTT. Its translation: CASSSKRTNRGRDEKLFF.

This clone was seen only once. This rearrangement joins TRBV6-5 to TRBJ1-2; D gene unclear. V was pared by 3 bases and J by 4 bases, with 12 bases between. From germline, CDR1 is MNHEY and CDR2 SVGAGI. The length of the CDR3 is 14 residues. In DNA, the CDR3 is TGTGCCAGCAGTTATTCCGGGCCCCGCTATGGCTACACCTTC. Residues: CASSYSGPRYGYTF.

The genes are TRBV6-1 and TRBJ2-3; 8 nucleotides agree with TRBD2. The V segment lost 0 bases and the J segment 0 bases; nucleotides outside the gene matches: 11. Germline V gene sequence: CDR1 MNHNS, CDR2 SASEGT. The CDR3 is made up of 19 amino acids. This chain's CDR3 is CASSEAGRLASASTDTQYF. In DNA form, the CDR3 reads TGTGCCAGCAGTGAAGCGGGGAGACTAGCGTCGGCTAGCACAGATACGCAGTATTTT.

This chain joins TRBV7-9 and TRBJ1-1, with no clear D. The germline CDR1 and CDR2 sequences are SEHNR and FQNEAQ (reference sequence). The CDR3 extends over 14 amino acids. With 0 bases removed from V and 1 base from J, the gap between germline ends came to 6 bases. For the CDR3, the DNA is TGTGCCAGCAGCTTAGCGCAAAGGAACACTGAAGCTTTCTTT. This gives the protein CASSLAQRNTEAFF.

V and J are TRBV6-5 and TRBJ2-1; 11 nucleotides line up with TRBD1. Germline values: CDR1 MNHEY, CDR2 SVGAGI. The CDR3 is 15 residues long. The junction had 6 bases not matched to a gene; V was cut back by 6 bases and J by 5 bases. The CDR3 coding sequence is TGTGCCAGCAGCCCAGGACAGGGGGCGAACAATGAGCAGTTCTTC. This sequence encodes CASSPGQGANNEQFF.

The chain has TRBV5-8 and TRBJ1-1, with 9 bases identical to TRBD1. Germline V gene data show CDR1 as SGHTS and CDR2 as YDEGEE. Losses at the gene ends were 4 bases for V and 8 bases for J; bases not matched to a gene: 12. This CDR3 comprises 15 residues. The CDR3 nucleotides read TGTGCCAGCAGCCCACAGGGGGCCCTGAGGTCGGAAGCTTTCTTT. It translates to CASSPQGALRSEAFF. Based on the CDR3 plus reference TRBV5-8 and TRBJ1-1, the full variable domain is EAGVTQSPTHLIKTRGQQATLRCSPISGHTSVYWYQQALGLGLQFLLWYDEGEERNRGNFPPRFSGRQFPNYSSELNVNALELEDSALYLCASSPQGALRSEAFFGQGTRLTVV.

The chain combines TRBV2 with TRBJ2-1; maybe TRBD1 (5 bases). The V gene lost 6 bases and the J gene lost 9 bases, with 24 bases spanning the gap. This CDR3 region has 16 residues. The V gene's germline CDR1 is SNHLY and CDR2 FYNNEI. CDR3 in amino acids: CASSSWGLVGSGEQFF. The CDR3 DNA reads as TGTGCCAGCAGCAGCTGGGGCCTAGTGGGCTCGGGTGAGCAGTTCTTC.

This clone was observed a few times. V is TRBV5-5 and J is TRBJ1-1, with 8 positions matching TRBD1. J was trimmed by 5 bases and V by 4 bases; bases with no gene match: 10. Per germline, CDR1 SGHKS and CDR2 YYEKEE (reference sequence). The CDR3 is 15 residues long. CDR3 in amino acids: CASSTLTGAGTEAFF. The CDR3 DNA sequence: TGTGCCAGCAGCACCTTGACAGGGGCGGGGACTGAAGCTTTCTTT.

V and J are TRBV10-3 and TRBJ1-3; tentative D call: TRBD1 (6 bases). The CDR3 is 15 amino acids. V lost 6 bases and J lost 1, with 13 bases in between. The germline V gene has CDR1 ENHRY and CDR2 SYGVKD. CDR3 bases: TGTGCCATCAGCCGTGGGGGCGCGTCTGGAAACACCATATATTTT. As protein: CAISRGGASGNTIYF.

The CDR3 sequence: CASSFRDRRNTEAFF. CDR3 nucleotides: TGTGCCAGCAGCTTTAGGGACAGGAGGAACACTGAAGCTTTCTTT. J is TRBJ1-1 and V is TRBV7-2; TRBD1 matches 8 bases. CDR1 SGHTA and CDR2 FQGNSA come from the germline V gene. The CDR3 extends over 15 amino acids. After removal of 3 bases from V and 1 base from J, the junction contained 4 bases not matched to a gene.

The rearrangement links TRBV21-1 to TRBJ2-6; whether TRBD1, the table's D call, matches the DNA was not checked. TRBV21-1 is termed a pseudogene. CDR3 length: 19 residues. CDR3 in DNA: TGTGCCAGCAGCAAAACCGGGACAGCAAAGCGCTCTGGGGCCAACGTCCTGACTTTC. Translating it yields CASSKTGTAKRSGANVLTF.

V and J are TRBV13 and TRBJ2-7, with unresolved D. The germline gives CDR1 PRHDT, CDR2 FYEKMQ (reference sequence). The CDR3 is 14 residues long. V shed 2 bases and J shed 1 base, with 9 bases lying between them. The CDR3 sequence is CASSLIMVSYEQYF. DNA for the CDR3: TGTGCCAGCAGCTTAATTATGGTTTCCTACGAGCAGTACTTC.

The chain employs TRBV4-1 and TRBJ2-7, with 9 bases fitting TRBD1. The CDR3 covers 14 residues. The J segment lost 2 bases and the V segment lost 4 bases, leaving 3 bases of the junction unmatched. Germline CDR1 reads MGHRA; CDR2 reads YSYEKL. CDR3 loop: CASSPGDRAYEQYF. The DNA of the CDR3 is TGCGCCAGCAGCCCAGGGGACAGGGCCTACGAGCAGTACTTC.

This clone was counted a few times. The CDR3 DNA is TGCGCCAGCAGCCAACGTGTACGGGAGAATGAAAAACTGTTTTTT. It is translated as CASSQRVRENEKLFF. The gene calls are TRBV4-1 and TRBJ1-4; no firm D call. In germline, CDR1 is MGHRA, CDR2 YSYEKL. V lost 2 bases and J 5 bases, leaving 12 bases between the germline ends. The CDR3 loop spans 15 amino acids.

The chain links TRBV10-1 to TRBJ1-1, with D perhaps matching TRBD1 (5 bases). Per germline, CDR1 WNHNN and CDR2 SYGVQD (reference sequence). V lost 4 bases to trimming and J lost 1 base, with 13 bases between them. This CDR3 spans 15 amino acids. CDR3: CASSADRLGNTEAFF. CDR3 coding DNA: TGCGCCAGCAGTGCTGACAGATTGGGGAACACTGAAGCTTTCTTT.

This chain links TRBV23-1 with TRBJ2-2, with D tentatively TRBD1 (5 bases). TRBV23-1 counts as an open reading frame of uncertain function. Trimming removed 4 bases at V and 4 bases at J, with 16 bases between. This CDR3 region has 16 residues. CDR3 residues: CASSPPLVGVTGELFF. DNA for the CDR3: TGCGCCAGCAGTCCCCCACTGGTAGGGGTCACCGGGGAGCTGTTTTTT.

This chain connects TRBV6-4 to TRBJ2-3; TRBD2 aligns across 7 bases. This CDR3 contains 14 residues. Germline values: CDR1 MRHNA, CDR2 SNTAGT. V lost 4 bases and J lost 7; bases outside the gene matches: 8. In nucleotides, the CDR3 is TGTGCCAGCAGTGCGGGACCCGGGGGGTATACGCAGTATTTT. Translation: CASSAGPGGYTQYF.

This chain uses TRBV28 with TRBJ1-1; D is undetermined. CDR3 length: 12 amino acids. Deletions cut 3 bases from V and 6 bases from J, with 8 bases between. Looked up from germline, CDR1 is MDHEN and CDR2 is SYDVKM. CDR3 coding DNA: TGTGCCAGCAGTTTGGGGATCCCTGAAGCTTTCTTT. Protein sequence: CASSLGIPEAFF.

This chain uses TRBV7-6 with TRBJ2-1; 8 positions match TRBD2. After removal of 5 bases from V and 5 bases from J, the junction contained 8 bases not matched to a gene. Per the germline V gene, CDR1 is SGHVS and CDR2 is FNYEAQ. This CDR3 region has 15 residues. This CDR3 is CASSNSGANNNEQFF. CDR3 sequence (DNA): TGTGCCAGCAGCAATAGCGGGGCCAACAACAATGAGCAGTTCTTC.

The rearrangement links TRBV7-9 to TRBJ1-1; D not resolved. V lost 5 bases to trimming and J lost 3 bases, with 13 bases between them. CDR1 is SEHNR and CDR2 is FQNEAQ in the germline V gene (reference sequence). This CDR3 has 14 amino acids. CDR3 sequence reads: CASSPRAQDTEAFF. Written as DNA, the CDR3 is TGTGCCAGCAGCCCTCGGGCTCAGGACACTGAAGCTTTCTTT.

The chain recombines TRBV19 with TRBJ2-2; D gene unclear. Germline assignment: CDR1 LNHDA and CDR2 SQIVND (reference sequence). The V gene lost 9 bases and the J gene lost 0 bases, with 8 bases spanning the gap. The CDR3 runs 13 residues. In DNA form, the CDR3 reads TGTGCCAGCGGACGGCCGAACACCGGGGAGCTGTTTTTT. It specifies CASGRPNTGELFF. The full variable domain, completed using reference TRBV19 and TRBJ2-2, is DGGITQSPKYLFRKEGQNVTLSCEQNLNHDAMYWYRQDPGQGLRLIYYSQIVNDFQKGDIAEGYSVSREKKESFPLTVTSAQKNPTAFYLCASGRPNTGELFFGEGSRLTVL.